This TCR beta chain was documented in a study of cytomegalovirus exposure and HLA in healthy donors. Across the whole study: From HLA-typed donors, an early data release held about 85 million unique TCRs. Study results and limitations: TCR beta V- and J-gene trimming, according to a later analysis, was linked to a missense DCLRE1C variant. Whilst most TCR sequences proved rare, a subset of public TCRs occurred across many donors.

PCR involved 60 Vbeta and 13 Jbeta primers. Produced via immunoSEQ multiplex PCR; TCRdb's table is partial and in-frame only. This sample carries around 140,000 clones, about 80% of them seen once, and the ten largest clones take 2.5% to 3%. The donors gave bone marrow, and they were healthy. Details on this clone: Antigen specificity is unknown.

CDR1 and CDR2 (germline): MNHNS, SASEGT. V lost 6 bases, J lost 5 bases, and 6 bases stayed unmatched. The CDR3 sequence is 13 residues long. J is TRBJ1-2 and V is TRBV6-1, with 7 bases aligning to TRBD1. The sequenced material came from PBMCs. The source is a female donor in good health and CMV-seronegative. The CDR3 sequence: CASRGAGGYGYTF. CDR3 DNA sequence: TGTGCCAGCAGGGGGGCAGGGGGGTATGGCTACACCTTC.